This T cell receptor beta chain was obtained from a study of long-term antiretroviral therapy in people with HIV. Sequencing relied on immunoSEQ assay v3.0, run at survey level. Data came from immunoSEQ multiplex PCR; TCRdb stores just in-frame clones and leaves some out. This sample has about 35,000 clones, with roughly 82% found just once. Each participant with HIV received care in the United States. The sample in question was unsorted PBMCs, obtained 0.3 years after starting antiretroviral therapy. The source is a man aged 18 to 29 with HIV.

CDR3 loop: CASSPPRGLAEAFF. DNA for the CDR3: TGTGCCAGCTCACCACCCCGGGGCTTGGCTGAAGCTTTCTTT. The chain carries TRBV18 and TRBJ1-1, with D perhaps matching TRBD1 (5 bases). V was pared by 0 bases and J by 6 bases, with 11 bases between. CDR1 and CDR2 from the germline V gene are KGHSH and LQKENI. CDR3 size: 14 residues.